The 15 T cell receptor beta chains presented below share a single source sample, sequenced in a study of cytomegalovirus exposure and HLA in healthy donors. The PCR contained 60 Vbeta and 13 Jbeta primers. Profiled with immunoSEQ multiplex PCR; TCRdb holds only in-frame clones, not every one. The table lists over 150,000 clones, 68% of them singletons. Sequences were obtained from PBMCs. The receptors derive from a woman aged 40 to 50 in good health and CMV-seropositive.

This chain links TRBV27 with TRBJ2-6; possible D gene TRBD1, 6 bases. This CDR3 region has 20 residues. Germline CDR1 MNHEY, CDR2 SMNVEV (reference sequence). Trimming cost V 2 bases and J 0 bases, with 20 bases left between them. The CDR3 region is CASSLDTQTGKPSGANVLTF. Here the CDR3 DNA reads TGTGCCAGCAGTTTAGATACCCAGACAGGTAAGCCCTCTGGGGCCAACGTCCTGACTTTC.

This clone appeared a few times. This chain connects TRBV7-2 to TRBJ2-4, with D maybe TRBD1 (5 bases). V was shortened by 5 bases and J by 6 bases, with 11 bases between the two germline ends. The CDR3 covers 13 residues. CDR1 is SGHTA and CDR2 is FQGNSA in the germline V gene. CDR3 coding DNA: TGTGCCAGCAGCCCGACAGAAGGAAACATTCAGTACTTC. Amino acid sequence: CASSPTEGNIQYF.

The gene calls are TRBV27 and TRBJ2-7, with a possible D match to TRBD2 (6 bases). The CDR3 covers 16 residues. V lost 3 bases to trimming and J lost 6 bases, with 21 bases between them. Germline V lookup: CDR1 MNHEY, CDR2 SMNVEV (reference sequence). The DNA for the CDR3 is TGTGCCAGCAGTTTTGCCCAGACGGGACTCGCATCCGAGCAGTACTTC. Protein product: CASSFAQTGLASEQYF.

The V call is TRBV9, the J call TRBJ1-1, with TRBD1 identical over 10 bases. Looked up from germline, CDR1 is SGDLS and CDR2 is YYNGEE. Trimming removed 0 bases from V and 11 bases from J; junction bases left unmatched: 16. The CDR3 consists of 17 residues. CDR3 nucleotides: TGTGCCAGCAGCGTAGCTACAGAGACAGGGGGCCCAACCGAGGCTTTCTTT. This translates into CASSVATETGGPTEAFF.

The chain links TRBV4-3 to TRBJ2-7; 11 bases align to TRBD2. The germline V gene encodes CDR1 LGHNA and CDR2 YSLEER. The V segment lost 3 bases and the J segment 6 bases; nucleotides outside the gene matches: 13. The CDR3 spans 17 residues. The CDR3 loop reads CASSQTLAGGKGGEQYF. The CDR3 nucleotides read TGCGCCAGCAGCCAGACCCTAGCGGGAGGCAAGGGGGGCGAGCAGTACTTC.

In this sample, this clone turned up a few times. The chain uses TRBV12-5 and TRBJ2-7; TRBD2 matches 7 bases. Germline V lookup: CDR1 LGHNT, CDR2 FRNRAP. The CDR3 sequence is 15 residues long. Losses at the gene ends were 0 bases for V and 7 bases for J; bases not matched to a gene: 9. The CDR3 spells CASGLVGGGVWEQYF. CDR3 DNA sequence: TGTGCTAGTGGTTTGGTAGGTGGGGGGGTGTGGGAGCAGTACTTC.

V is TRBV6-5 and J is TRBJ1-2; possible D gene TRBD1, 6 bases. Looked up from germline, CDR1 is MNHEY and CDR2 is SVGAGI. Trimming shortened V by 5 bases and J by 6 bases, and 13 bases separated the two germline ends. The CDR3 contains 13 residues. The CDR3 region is CASSHREGHGYTF. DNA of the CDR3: TGTGCCAGCAGTCACAGGGAGGGGCATGGCTACACCTTC.

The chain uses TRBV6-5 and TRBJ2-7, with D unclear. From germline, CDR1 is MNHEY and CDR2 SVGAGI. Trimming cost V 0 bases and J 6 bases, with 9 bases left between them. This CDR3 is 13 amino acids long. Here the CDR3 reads CASSYSLWAEQYF. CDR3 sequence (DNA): TGTGCCAGCAGTTACTCTCTCTGGGCCGAGCAGTACTTC.

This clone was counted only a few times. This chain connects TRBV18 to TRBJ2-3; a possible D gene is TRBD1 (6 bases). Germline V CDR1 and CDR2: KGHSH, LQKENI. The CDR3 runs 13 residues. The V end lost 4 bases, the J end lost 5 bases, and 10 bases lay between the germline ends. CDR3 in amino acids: CASSQQGKDTQYF. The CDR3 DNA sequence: TGTGCCAGCTCACAACAGGGTAAAGATACGCAGTATTTT.

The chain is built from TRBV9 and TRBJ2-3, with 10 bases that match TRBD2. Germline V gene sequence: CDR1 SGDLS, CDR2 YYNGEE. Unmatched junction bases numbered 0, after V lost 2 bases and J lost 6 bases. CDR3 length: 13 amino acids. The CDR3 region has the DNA TGTGCCAGCAGCGTGGGACTAGCGGATACGCAGTATTTT. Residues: CASSVGLADTQYF.

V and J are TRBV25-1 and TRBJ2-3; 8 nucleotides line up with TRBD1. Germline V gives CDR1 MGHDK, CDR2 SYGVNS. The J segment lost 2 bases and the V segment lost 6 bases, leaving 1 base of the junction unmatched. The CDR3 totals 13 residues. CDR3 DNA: TGTGCCAGCAGCCAGGGGGCCACAGATACGCAGTATTTT. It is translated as CASSQGATDTQYF.

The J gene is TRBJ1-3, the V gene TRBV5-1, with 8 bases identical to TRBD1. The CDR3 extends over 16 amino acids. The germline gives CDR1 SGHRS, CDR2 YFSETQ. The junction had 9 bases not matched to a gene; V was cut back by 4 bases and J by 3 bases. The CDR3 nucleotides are TGCGCCAGCAGCCCATCTCAGGGGGCAGGTGGAAACACCATATATTTT. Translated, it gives CASSPSQGAGGNTIYF.

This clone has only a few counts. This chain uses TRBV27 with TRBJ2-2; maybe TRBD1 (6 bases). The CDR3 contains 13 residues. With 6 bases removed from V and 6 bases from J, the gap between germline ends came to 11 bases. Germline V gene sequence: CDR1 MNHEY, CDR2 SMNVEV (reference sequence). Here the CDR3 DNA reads TGTGCCAGCAGACCTGGGGGCGCCGGGGAGCTGTTTTTT. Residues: CASRPGGAGELFF.

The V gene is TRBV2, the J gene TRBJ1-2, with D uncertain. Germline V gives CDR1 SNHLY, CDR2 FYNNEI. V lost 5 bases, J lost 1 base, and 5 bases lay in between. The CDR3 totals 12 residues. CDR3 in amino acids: CASSQVNYGYTF. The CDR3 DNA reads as TGTGCCAGCAGTCAGGTTAACTATGGCTACACCTTC.

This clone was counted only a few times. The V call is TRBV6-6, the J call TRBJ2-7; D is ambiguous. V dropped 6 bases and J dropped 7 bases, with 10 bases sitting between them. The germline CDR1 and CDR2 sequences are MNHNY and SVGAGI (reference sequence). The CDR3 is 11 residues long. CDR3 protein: CASSKSREQYF. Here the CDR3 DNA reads TGTGCCAGCAGCAAATCGAGGGAGCAGTACTTC.